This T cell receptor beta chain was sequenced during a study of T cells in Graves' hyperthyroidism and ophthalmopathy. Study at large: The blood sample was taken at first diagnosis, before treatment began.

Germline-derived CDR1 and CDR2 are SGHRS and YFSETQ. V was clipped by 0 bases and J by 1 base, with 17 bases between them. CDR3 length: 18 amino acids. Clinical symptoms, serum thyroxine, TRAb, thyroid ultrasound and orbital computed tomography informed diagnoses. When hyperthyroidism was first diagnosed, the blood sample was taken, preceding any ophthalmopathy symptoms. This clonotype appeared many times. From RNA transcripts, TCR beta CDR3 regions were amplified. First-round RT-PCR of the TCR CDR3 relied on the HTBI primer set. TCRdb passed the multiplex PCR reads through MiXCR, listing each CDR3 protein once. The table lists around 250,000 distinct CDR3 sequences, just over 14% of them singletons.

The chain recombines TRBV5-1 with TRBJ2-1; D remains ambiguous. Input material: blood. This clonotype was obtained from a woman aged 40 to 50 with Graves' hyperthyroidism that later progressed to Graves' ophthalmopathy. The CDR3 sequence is CASSLVVGSDGSYNEQFF. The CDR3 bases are TGCGCCAGCAGCTTGGTGGTGGGTTCGGATGGATCCTACAATGAGCAGTTCTTC. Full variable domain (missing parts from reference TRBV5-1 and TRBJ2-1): KAGVTQTPRYLIKTRGQQVTLSCSPISGHRSVSWYQQTPGQGLQFLFEYFSETQRNKGNFPGRFSGRQFSNSRSEMNVSTLELGDSALYLCASSLVVGSDGSYNEQFFGPGTRLTVL.